The T cell receptor (beta chain) under discussion was sequenced for a study of blood T cell repertoires in COVID-19. Study overall: COVID-19 samples, acute and convalescent, were from the United States, Italy and Spain. From T cells, B-cell-depleted T cells, or PBMCs came the material, which was cDNA or gDNA.

In the original analysis: Estimated nucleated cell counts came from reference gene primer amplification. This table comes from immunoSEQ multiplex PCR, and its TCRdb copy is limited to in-frame clones, with some not included. The D gene and trimming were derived from the DNA, and the V and J assignments and clone size from that table. The table lists 80,000 to 130,000 clones, roughly 92% of them singletons, with approximately 5.1% in the top ten. The source of this sequence is a man between 65 and 85 years old with acute or convalescent COVID-19. Material: peripheral blood.

The CDR3 protein is CATSDLDRGSGYTF. The CDR3 DNA reads TGTGCCACCAGTGACCTTGACAGGGGAAGCGGCTACACCTTC. The chain joins TRBV24-1 to TRBJ1-2; TRBD1 matches 8 bases. The CDR3 has 14 residues. Germline CDR1 KGHDR, CDR2 SFDVKD. J was trimmed by 8 bases and V by 4 bases; bases with no gene match: 8.